The next 25 T cell receptor beta chains were all read from a single sample in a study of T-cell memory formation after mild COVID-19. From the 5' RACE reads, TCRdb called clonotypes with MiXCR, one entry per CDR3 protein. Of around 250,000 distinct CDR3 sequences listed, about a sixth were seen once; the top ten hold 22%. The sample comprised PBMCs or a T cell subset sorted from them (not recorded which). Receptors originate from a man in his late teens or twenties who had mild COVID-19 (a few samples of this study predate the infection). Cell type and time point are not known.

V usage is TRBV27 and J usage is TRBJ2-7; tentatively, D is TRBD2 (6 bases). Germline CDR1 and CDR2: MNHEY and SMNVEV (reference sequence). The CDR3 is 15 amino acids. Deletions cut 6 bases from V and 7 bases from J, with 22 bases between. The CDR3 spells CASRSGGAPGWEQYV. In DNA form, the CDR3 reads TGTGCCAGCAGAAGTGGAGGGGCTCCCGGGTGGGAGCAGTACGTC.

This clonotype was seen only a few times. This chain uses TRBV2 with TRBJ2-2; no reliable D call. The CDR3 contains 12 residues. V lost 5 bases, J lost 8 bases, and 9 bases lay in between. Per germline, CDR1 SNHLY and CDR2 FYNNEI. CDR3 protein: CASSQERGELFF. In DNA, the CDR3 is TGTGCCAGCAGTCAAGAACGAGGGGAGCTGTTTTTT. Variable domain in full (rest from reference TRBV2 and TRBJ2-2): EPEVTQTPSHQVTQMGQEVILRCVPISNHLYFYWYRQILGQKVEFLVSFYNNEISEKSEIFDDQFSVERPDGSNFTLKIRSTKLEDSAMYFCASSQERGELFFGEGSRLTVL.

This chain connects TRBV15 to TRBJ1-2; the D gene is possibly TRBD1 (5 bases). Germline loops: CDR1 LNHNV, CDR2 YYDKDF (reference sequence). There are 15 residues in the CDR3. V dropped 0 bases and J dropped 2 bases, with 10 bases sitting between them. The CDR3 region has the DNA TGTGCCACCAGCAGAGACAAGGGGCGGAACTATGGCTACACCTTC. As protein: CATSRDKGRNYGYTF.

This clonotype was counted many times. This chain uses TRBV5-1 with TRBJ1-1; D is ambiguous. Germline lookup yields CDR1 SGHRS and CDR2 YFSETQ. V was shortened by 0 bases and J by 0 bases, with 3 bases between the two germline ends. The CDR3 consists of 13 residues. CDR3 nucleotide sequence: TGCGCCAGCAGCTTGGATGTGAACACTGAAGCTTTCTTT. Protein product: CASSLDVNTEAFF.

This chain joins TRBV7-8 and TRBJ2-1; 8 nucleotides match TRBD1. Germline values: CDR1 SGHVS, CDR2 FQNEAQ. J lost 8 bases, V lost 5 bases, and 5 bases had no gene match. The CDR3 runs 13 residues. The chain's CDR3 is CASSRRGRDEQFF. DNA for the CDR3: TGTGCCAGCAGCCGCAGGGGGCGGGATGAGCAGTTCTTC.

CDR3 DNA: TGTGCCAGCAGCTTAGTTCCTAGCGGGGGTACAGATACGCAGTATTTT. Its translation is CASSLVPSGGTDTQYF. The rearrangement uses TRBV7-2 and TRBJ2-3; 10 nucleotides line up with TRBD2. Germline V gene sequence: CDR1 SGHTA, CDR2 FQGNSA. This CDR3 has 16 amino acids. Germline trimming cut 1 base from V and 3 bases from J; bases unmatched to any gene: 4.

The chain links TRBV6-5 to TRBJ2-5; TRBD2 matches at 9 bases. Unmatched junction bases numbered 4, after V lost 3 bases and J lost 5 bases. From germline, CDR1 is MNHEY and CDR2 SVGAGI. The CDR3 spans 14 residues. Here the CDR3 DNA reads TGTGCCAGCAGTTATCTAGCGGGGTGGGAGACCCAGTACTTC. Translation: CASSYLAGWETQYF.

This clonotype was seen only a few times. The gene calls are TRBV20-1 and TRBJ1-1, with TRBD1 as a possible D gene (5 bases). This CDR3 is 15 amino acids long. Deletions cut 5 bases from V and 1 base from J, with 17 bases between. Germline V gene lookup returns CDR1 DFQATT and CDR2 SNEGSKA (reference sequence). This CDR3 reads CSAFGGELKNTEAFF. As DNA, the CDR3 is TGCAGTGCTTTTGGGGGGGAGCTAAAGAACACTGAAGCTTTCTTT.

This clonotype has a count of ten or more. The chain employs TRBV24-1 and TRBJ1-2, with a tentative D call TRBD1 (5 bases). The V gene's germline CDR1 is KGHDR and CDR2 SFDVKD. Trimming shortened V by 10 bases and J by 6 bases, and 20 bases separated the two germline ends. The CDR3 is made up of 14 amino acids. CDR3 sequence reads: CATQTNGALDGYTF. The DNA for the CDR3 is TGTGCCACTCAGACCAACGGGGCCTTGGATGGCTACACCTTC.

The V gene is TRBV5-1, the J gene TRBJ1-2; 11 bases match TRBD1. J gave up 13 bases and V 1 base, and 9 bases lay outside the gene matches. Germline V CDR1 and CDR2: SGHRS, YFSETQ. The CDR3 spans 14 residues. CDR3: CASSLPGQGAMSTF. CDR3 bases: TGCGCCAGCAGCTTGCCCGGACAGGGGGCGATGTCCACCTTC.

This clonotype has only a few counts. This chain joins TRBV20-1 and TRBJ2-3; 8 positions agree with TRBD2. Germline V gives CDR1 DFQATT, CDR2 SNEGSKA (reference sequence). The CDR3 is made up of 15 amino acids. Losses at the gene ends were 0 bases for V and 4 bases for J; bases not matched to a gene: 6. CDR3 in amino acids: CSAREVAGFPDTQYF. In DNA, the CDR3 is TGCAGTGCTAGAGAGGTAGCGGGGTTCCCAGATACGCAGTATTTT.

This clonotype was seen a handful of times. V is TRBV20-1 and J is TRBJ1-2; TRBD1 matches 7 bases. Trimming at V came to 0 bases and at J to 0 bases, leaving 10 bases not matched to a gene. The CDR3 is 17 residues long. In germline, CDR1 is DFQATT, CDR2 SNEGSKA (reference sequence). The CDR3 DNA follows: TGCAGTGCTAGAGAACGGGACGGGACAGAACCTAACTATGGCTACACCTTC. It translates to CSARERDGTEPNYGYTF.

The chain recombines TRBV9 with TRBJ2-5, with D possibly being TRBD1 or TRBD2 (5 bases each). This CDR3 is built from 14 residues. The ends were cut back, 4 bases at V and 2 bases at J, with 12 bases in the middle. The germline gives CDR1 SGDLS, CDR2 YYNGEE. Here the CDR3 reads CASSPPWGQETQYF. CDR3 nucleotides: TGTGCCAGCAGCCCCCCCTGGGGGCAAGAGACCCAGTACTTC. The whole variable domain, remainder taken from reference TRBV9 and TRBJ2-5, is DSGVTQTPKHLITATGQRVTLRCSPRSGDLSVYWYQQSLDQGLQFLIQYYNGEERAKGNILERFSAQQFPDLHSELNLSSLELGDSALYFCASSPPWGQETQYFGPGTRLLVL.

This clonotype occurred a few times. J is TRBJ1-1 and V is TRBV4-1, with D perhaps TRBD1 (6 bases). The length of the CDR3 is 15 residues. CDR1 and CDR2 (germline): MGHRA, YSYEKL. V was shortened by 0 bases and J by 4 bases, with 12 bases between the two germline ends. The CDR3 protein is CASSQDLTRGTEAFF. The CDR3 DNA is TGCGCCAGCAGCCAAGATCTTACCAGGGGCACTGAAGCTTTCTTT.

V usage is TRBV9 and J usage is TRBJ1-5; TRBD1 matches at 12 bases. Germline V gene data show CDR1 as SGDLS and CDR2 as YYNGEE. The trim removed 3 bases at V and 2 bases at J, leaving 12 bases unmatched. This CDR3 has 19 amino acids. In DNA, the CDR3 is TGTGCCAGCAGCGCGACACCGGGACAGGGGGCGATCGGCAATCAGCCCCAGCATTTT. As protein: CASSATPGQGAIGNQPQHF.

This rearrangement joins TRBV7-3 to TRBJ1-1, with a tentative D call TRBD1 (5 bases). The germline gives CDR1 SGHTA, CDR2 FQGTGA. V was trimmed by 5 bases and J by 6 bases, leaving 16 bases between them. This CDR3 comprises 14 residues. CDR3 sequence (DNA): TGTGCCAGCAGCCCCCGAAGGGGCAGCGCTGAAGCTTTCTTT. Translating it yields CASSPRRGSAEAFF.

The gene calls are TRBV7-2 and TRBJ2-3, with D uncertain. The length of the CDR3 is 17 residues. The germline V gene has CDR1 SGHTA and CDR2 FQGNSA. V lost 5 bases to trimming and J lost 1 base, with 19 bases between them. CDR3 sequence: CASSPSMNAPGTDTQYF. The CDR3 DNA follows: TGTGCCAGCAGCCCGAGTATGAACGCTCCCGGCACAGATACGCAGTATTTT.

The table lists this clonotype with a few counts. This chain connects TRBV6-1 to TRBJ1-2; no firm D call. This CDR3 spans 13 amino acids. Germline assignment: CDR1 MNHNS and CDR2 SASEGT. Trimming shortened V by 6 bases and J by 3 bases, and 11 bases separated the two germline ends. As DNA, the CDR3 is TGTGCCAGCAGCTCAAGGAGTTACTATGGCTACACCTTC. This gives the protein CASSSRSYYGYTF.

The V gene is TRBV28, the J gene TRBJ1-5, with a tentative D call TRBD1 (5 bases). The CDR3 has 15 amino acids. The germline V gene has CDR1 MDHEN and CDR2 SYDVKM. Trimming cost V 7 bases and J 9 bases, with 22 bases left between them. The CDR3 protein is CASTPLPRESVPQHF. Here the CDR3 DNA reads TGTGCCAGCACCCCCTTACCCAGGGAGAGTGTGCCCCAGCATTTT.

This clonotype has just a few counts. The rearrangement links TRBV29-1 to TRBJ2-7; TRBD1 aligns across 9 bases. From germline, CDR1 is SQVTM and CDR2 ANQGSEA. The trim removed 6 bases at V and 2 bases at J, leaving 11 bases unmatched. The CDR3 is 15 amino acids. The chain's CDR3 is CSVGRRDRVPYEQYF. CDR3 coding DNA: TGCAGCGTCGGACGCCGGGACAGGGTACCCTACGAGCAGTACTTC.

The genes are TRBV29-1 and TRBJ2-1, with D unclear. The CDR3 spans 10 residues. Trimming pared 5 bases from V and 10 bases from J, leaving 9 bases between. Looked up from germline, CDR1 is SQVTM and CDR2 is ANQGSEA. The CDR3 sequence is CSVSLREQFF. The CDR3, as DNA: TGCAGCGTTTCCCTACGGGAGCAGTTCTTC.

The genes are TRBV7-9 and TRBJ2-3, with D perhaps matching TRBD1 or TRBD2 (5 bases each). Per the germline V gene, CDR1 is SEHNR and CDR2 is FQNEAQ (reference sequence). V shed 5 bases and J shed 4 bases, with 10 bases lying between them. The CDR3 is 13 amino acids. CDR3 loop: CASSRRGADTQYF. The CDR3 nucleotides read TGTGCCAGCAGCCGCCGGGGCGCAGATACGCAGTATTTT.

CDR3 sequence reads: CASSLARAGGNQPQHF. The CDR3 nucleotides are TGTGCCAGCAGCTTAGCCCGAGCGGGGGGCAATCAGCCCCAGCATTTT. The chain recombines TRBV7-2 with TRBJ1-5; weak D call: TRBD1 (5 bases). CDR1 is SGHTA, CDR2 FQGNSA, per germline. CDR3 length equals 16 residues. Trimming took 0 bases from V and 2 from J, leaving 11 bases between them.

Note on this clonotype: A clone one base away is much larger, so this may be a read error. The chain employs TRBV29-1 and TRBJ2-5; 7 bases fit TRBD2. The germline V gene has CDR1 SQVTM and CDR2 ANQGSEA. CDR3 length equals 13 residues. The CDR3 sequence: CCATSGGQETQYF. CDR3 nucleotides: TGCTGCGCCACGTCCGGGGGGCAAGAGACCCAGTACTTC. Looking up the rest from reference TRBV29-1 and TRBJ2-5 gives the full variable domain: SAVISQKPSRDICQRGTSLTIQCQVDSQVTMMFWYRQQPGQSLTLIATANQGSEATYESGFVIDKFPISRPNLTFSTLTVSNMSPEDSSIYLCCATSGGQETQYFGPGTRLLVL.

This clonotype was picked up many times. This chain connects TRBV5-1 to TRBJ2-5, with 7 nucleotides matching TRBD2. V dropped 2 bases and J dropped 6; count of bases not matched to a gene: 10. This CDR3 comprises 15 residues. Germline assignment: CDR1 SGHRS and CDR2 YFSETQ. CDR3 amino acids: CASSFWSQSGKTQYF. DNA of the CDR3: TGCGCCAGCAGCTTTTGGAGTCAGAGCGGGAAGACCCAGTACTTC.